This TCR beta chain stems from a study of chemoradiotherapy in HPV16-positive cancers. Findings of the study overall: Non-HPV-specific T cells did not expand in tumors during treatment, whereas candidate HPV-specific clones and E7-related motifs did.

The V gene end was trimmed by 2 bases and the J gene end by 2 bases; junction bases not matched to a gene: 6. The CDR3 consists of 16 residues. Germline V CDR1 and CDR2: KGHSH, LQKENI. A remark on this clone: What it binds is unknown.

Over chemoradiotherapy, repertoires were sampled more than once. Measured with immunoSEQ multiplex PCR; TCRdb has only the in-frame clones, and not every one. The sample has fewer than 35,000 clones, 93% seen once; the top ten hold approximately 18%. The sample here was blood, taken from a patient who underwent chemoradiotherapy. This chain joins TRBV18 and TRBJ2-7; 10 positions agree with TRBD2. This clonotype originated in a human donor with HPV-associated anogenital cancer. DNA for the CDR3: TGTGCCAGCTCACCATCCAGCGGGAGGGCCCCCTACGAGCAGTACTTC. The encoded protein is CASSPSSGRAPYEQYF.